This record concerns one T cell receptor (beta chain) sequence. The sample belongs to a study of blood T cell repertoires in COVID-19. Whole-study context: T cells, B-cell-depleted T cells, or PBMCs provided the cDNA or gDNA that served as material.

The germline V gene encodes CDR1 KGHDR and CDR2 SFDVKD. V gave up 3 bases and J gave up 8 bases; unmatched junction bases: 7. CDR3 length: 15 amino acids. Original processing notes: Estimation of nucleated cell counts relied on the amplification of reference gene primers. Libraries were prepared by immunoSEQ multiplex PCR; TCRdb keeps only in-frame clonotypes and omits some of them. V and J calls and clone size are given by that table; D and trimming were obtained from the DNA. This table has under 250,000 clones, about 84% appearing once. The source is a human donor in a cohort sampled during active COVID-19. Source material: peripheral blood. The chain is built from TRBV24-1 and TRBJ1-4; 8 bases align to TRBD1. In DNA form, the CDR3 reads TGTGCCACCAGTGATCCTGGACAGGGTGGCGAAAAACTGTTTTTT. It translates to CATSDPGQGGEKLFF.